These 19 T cell receptor beta chains share one sample of origin, sequenced in a study of blood T cells in healthy people across ages. The second PCR ran about 6 to 12 cycles with a sample-barcoded 5' primer and J-beta primers. TCRdb itself ran the 5' RACE reads through MiXCR, one entry per CDR3 protein. The sample has about 780,000 distinct CDR3 sequences; approximately 59% are singletons. Sequences were obtained from blood. These receptors came from a man aged 25 to 40 in good health.

Only a few counts were recorded for this clonotype. This rearrangement joins TRBV20-1 to TRBJ1-2; 12 bases map to TRBD1. The CDR3 has 17 amino acids. Germline CDR1 reads DFQATT; CDR2 reads SNEGSKA (reference sequence). V shed 5 bases, J shed 3 bases, and the junction held 13 bases outside the gene matches. The CDR3 nucleotides read TGCAGTGCTCTTGAGGGACAGGGGGCGCGAAGAGACTATGGCTACACCTTC. Amino acid sequence: CSALEGQGARRDYGYTF.

The chain combines TRBV12-3 or TRBV12-4 with TRBJ1-2, with D hard to call. Deletions cut 7 bases from V and 0 bases from J, with 12 bases between. The CDR3 totals 14 residues. CDR3 nucleotides: TGTGCCAGCACCCTACAAGAGGCTAACTATGGCTACACCTTC. Its protein is CASTLQEANYGYTF.

This sequence joins TRBV7-9 and TRBJ1-6; D may be TRBD1 (5 bases). In germline, CDR1 is SEHNR, CDR2 FQNEAQ (reference sequence). The CDR3 sequence is 12 residues long. V was shortened by 7 bases and J by 10 bases, with 11 bases between the two germline ends. The CDR3 spells CASTLGESPLHF. CDR3 nucleotide sequence: TGTGCCAGCACCCTAGGGGAATCACCCCTCCACTTT.

The genes are TRBV6-5 and TRBJ1-2; unclear D gene. CDR1 and CDR2 (germline): MNHEY, SVGAGI. This CDR3 is 14 amino acids long. V lost 2 bases and J 6 bases, leaving 13 bases between the germline ends. The CDR3 here is CASSYGPPADGYTF. The DNA of the CDR3 is TGTGCCAGCAGTTACGGACCCCCAGCGGATGGCTACACCTTC.

This chain connects TRBV7-9 to TRBJ1-2; no firm D call. The CDR3 extends over 11 amino acids. Germline values: CDR1 SEHNR, CDR2 FQNEAQ (reference sequence). Trimming left V 1 base short and J 4 bases short, with 1 base between. CDR3 residues: CASSLVYGYTF. In DNA form, the CDR3 reads TGTGCCAGCAGCTTAGTCTATGGCTACACCTTC.

This clonotype came up a few times. This chain connects TRBV20-1 to TRBJ2-1, with TRBD1 matching over 7 bases. The CDR3 runs to 15 residues. Germline V gene data show CDR1 as DFQATT and CDR2 as SNEGSKA (reference sequence). Unmatched junction bases numbered 11, after V lost 0 bases and J lost 9 bases. DNA of the CDR3: TGCAGTGCTAGAGATACAGGGGCCCCACCACCTGAGCAGTTCTTC. It is translated as CSARDTGAPPPEQFF.

The rearrangement uses TRBV4-2 and TRBJ2-1; 11 bases align to TRBD2. V lost 3 bases and J lost 9; bases outside the gene matches: 1. Per the germline V gene, CDR1 is LGHNA and CDR2 is YNFKEQ. The length of the CDR3 is 13 residues. DNA for the CDR3: TGTGCCAGCAGCCAGGGACTAGCGGCTGAGCAGTTCTTC. Protein product: CASSQGLAAEQFF.

The chain has TRBV20-1 and TRBJ2-1, with a possible D match to TRBD2 (6 bases). This CDR3 contains 12 residues. Germline CDR1 is DFQATT and CDR2 is SNEGSKA (reference sequence). V lost 3 bases to trimming and J lost 8 bases, with 11 bases between them. The CDR3 bases are TGCAGTGCTAGGAGGAGGGATCATGAGCAGTTCTTC. Its protein product is CSARRRDHEQFF.

The chain joins TRBV4-3 to TRBJ2-3, with 16 bases aligning to TRBD2. V lost 3 bases to trimming and J lost 2 bases; unmatched junction nucleotides: 5. The CDR3 has 18 amino acids. CDR1 is LGHNA and CDR2 is YSLEER in the germline V gene. The CDR3 sequence is CASSQGLAGGQITDTQYF. DNA of the CDR3: TGCGCCAGCAGCCAGGGACTAGCGGGGGGGCAGATCACAGATACGCAGTATTTT.

V usage is TRBV20-1 and J usage is TRBJ1-5; D not resolved. The germline gives CDR1 DFQATT, CDR2 SNEGSKA (reference sequence). This CDR3 is 14 amino acids long. Trimming took off 4 bases at V and 0 bases at J, with 10 bases between the two ends. CDR3: CSATTSYSNQPQHF. The CDR3, as DNA: TGCAGTGCTACAACGTCGTATAGCAATCAGCCCCAGCATTTT.

This chain connects TRBV20-1 to TRBJ2-2; TRBD1 is a possible D gene (5 bases). The CDR3 has 14 residues. The V and J ends lost 1 base and 7 bases respectively, with 13 bases between them. Germline V CDR1 and CDR2: DFQATT, SNEGSKA (reference sequence). CDR3 DNA sequence: TGCAGTGCTAGAGCGGACGGTAGGGGCGGGGAGCTGTTTTTT. It yields the protein CSARADGRGGELFF.

This chain uses TRBV3-1 with TRBJ1-3; D perhaps matches TRBD1 (5 bases). The CDR3 is 15 amino acids. CDR1 LGHDT and CDR2 YNNKEL come from the germline V gene (reference sequence). V lost 4 bases, J lost 0 bases, and 10 bases lay in between. The CDR3 reads CASSPLGGSGNTIYF. Written as DNA, the CDR3 is TGTGCCAGCAGCCCCCTCGGGGGCTCTGGAAACACCATATATTTT.

The chain combines TRBV20-1 with TRBJ2-5; D is uncertain. The germline V and J ends were trimmed by 5 bases and 1 base, with 17 bases remaining between them. This CDR3 spans 15 amino acids. In germline, CDR1 is DFQATT, CDR2 SNEGSKA (reference sequence). The CDR3 region is CSAVRSEWVQETQYF. In nucleotides, the CDR3 is TGCAGTGCTGTCCGATCGGAGTGGGTCCAAGAGACCCAGTACTTC.

A few counts support this clonotype. This chain uses TRBV20-1 with TRBJ2-1; tentatively, D is TRBD1 or TRBD2 (6 bases each). The ends were cut back, 6 bases at V and 7 bases at J, with 22 bases in the middle. CDR1 and CDR2 (germline): DFQATT, SNEGSKA (reference sequence). The CDR3 runs 15 residues. CDR3 nucleotides: TGCAGTGCCCAGATTCGGGGGCGGGTGGGGAATGAGCAGTTCTTC. Translating gives CSAQIRGRVGNEQFF.

The CDR3 spells CASSLQVGGAFF. The DNA for the CDR3 is TGTGCCAGCAGCTTGCAAGTCGGGGGAGCTTTCTTT. The V gene is TRBV7-2, the J gene TRBJ1-1, with D perhaps matching TRBD1 (5 bases). V lost 3 bases, J lost 10 bases, and 12 bases lay in between. CDR1 is SGHTA and CDR2 is FQGNSA in the germline V gene. The CDR3 spans 12 residues.

This clonotype has only a few counts. The chain links TRBV9 to TRBJ2-1; tentatively, D is TRBD2 (6 bases). The germline V gene has CDR1 SGDLS and CDR2 YYNGEE. The germline V and J ends were trimmed by 3 bases and 8 bases, with 18 bases remaining between them. CDR3 length equals 15 residues. The CDR3 nucleotides are TGTGCCAGCAGCGACACCGGGACTCCCTTCGATGAGCAGTTCTTC. Residues: CASSDTGTPFDEQFF.

Only a few counts were recorded for this clonotype. The rearrangement links TRBV4-2 to TRBJ2-7, with D unresolved. Deletions cut 0 bases from V and 3 bases from J, with 12 bases between. CDR3 size: 15 residues. Germline CDR1 and CDR2: LGHNA and YNFKEQ. CDR3 region: CASSQEITVSYEQYF. The CDR3 bases are TGTGCCAGCAGCCAAGAGATAACAGTAAGCTACGAGCAGTACTTC.

This clonotype was seen a handful of times. The chain employs TRBV7-2 and TRBJ2-7; D may correspond to TRBD1 or TRBD2 (6 bases each). The CDR3 consists of 16 residues. Looked up from germline, CDR1 is SGHTA and CDR2 is FQGNSA. V shed 0 bases and J shed 5 bases, with 17 bases lying between them. DNA of the CDR3: TGTGCCAGCAGCTTAGCCCGGCTCCGGGGGCACAACGAGCAGTACTTC. Amino acid sequence: CASSLARLRGHNEQYF.

The rearrangement links TRBV12-3 or TRBV12-4 to TRBJ2-5; maybe TRBD2 (6 bases). Trimming shortened V by 3 bases and J by 1 base, and 12 bases separated the two germline ends. This CDR3 has 15 residues. The CDR3 is CASSLWAGSQETQYF. Written as DNA, the CDR3 is TGTGCCAGCAGTTTGTGGGCGGGGAGCCAAGAGACCCAGTACTTC.